The entry below describes one T cell receptor beta chain. This clone showed up just a few times. Its antigen is unknown. There are no base qualities to consult, and no much larger clone falls within one base. This sample was taken from a study of cytomegalovirus exposure and HLA in healthy donors (dated by TCRdb to about 2017). Broadly, across the study: An earlier analysis of approximately 640 of the donors reported 250 to 300 Gb of sequence data and about 100 million unique TCR beta sequences from roughly 180 million T cells. Besides the first cohort of roughly 640 subjects, a separate validation cohort made up of roughly 130 different subjects was used. Among some 400 genotyped donors of the cohort, an average of approximately 220,000 unique TCR beta nucleotide sequences was sequenced per donor, of which approximately 18% were non-productive. Alongside the repertoire data, information on donor age, sex, ethnicity and CMV serostatus was compiled. Roughly 300 gigabases of sequencing data and tens of millions of unique TCR sequences were included in an early release covering around 650 HLA-typed donors. The study aimed to test whether cataloging public T cell receptors could reveal signatures of past pathogen exposure. The study used immunosequencing to profile the T cell repertoires of 670 or so subjects and linked those repertoires to cytomegalovirus serostatus. In the later analysis, no new phenotypic data were used to find candidate immune exposures; instead, reliance was placed on TCR beta sequences and their occurrence across donors. Genome-wide SNP genotypes for about 60% of the 666 donors were used in a later genetic analysis, which treated that subset as a discovery cohort. Typing coverage varied by locus: roughly 620-640 donors for A, B, C, DRB1 and DQB1; roughly 520 for DQA1; approximately 570 for DPA1; around 490 for DPB1. HLA typing included class I and class II loci at four-digit resolution. An earlier analysis of more than 450 of the donors used high-throughput TCR beta sequencing to judge whether each TCR beta V gene segment behaved as functional or pseudogenic. Five DR-DQ haplotypes were treated as single units for association and clustering because of strong linkage in the cohort. All discovery cohort repertoires had been generated using a single sequencing platform. The study combined high-throughput TCR immunosequencing, statistical association of individual TCRs with disease status, and machine learning to predict cytomegalovirus infection status. A later analysis re-examined previously published TCR beta repertoires from more than 650 donors and added high-resolution HLA genotyping to investigate patterns of TCR occurrence. Of the approximately 400 genotyped donors, more than 75% were placed in the genetic ancestry cluster associated with self-reported Caucasian donors. The study at large found these results: Seventeen rarely observed V segments, including chromosome 9 orphons, were excluded from the earlier analysis of approximately 500 of the donors because counts were too low. In vitro tests confirmed that a few of the cytomegalovirus-associated TCR beta chains recognize cytomegalovirus antigens. V-gene and J-gene trimming of TCR beta chains was associated with a missense DCLRE1C variant in a later genetic analysis, and the association was replicated in an independent cohort. In an earlier analysis of around 500 of the donors, most TCR beta V segments appeared in productive rearrangements about 87% or about 30% of the time, broadly matching IMGT annotations. Linkage disequilibrium might explain the correlated functional status among segregating V segments, but an unknown experimental factor could not be ruled out. In a later genetic analysis, fewer N-insertions in productive TCRs were reported among donors in an Asian-associated ancestry cluster than the roughly 640-donor mean. A total of fewer than 200 TCR beta chains were listed by the study as associated with cytomegalovirus. In a later analysis, TCR association rates were found to vary across HLA loci, with the most associated TCRs seen for DRB1 alleles and the fewest for HLA-C alleles. The only immune exposure information available for the cohort was CMV serostatus. A later analysis reported that several top co-occurrence clusters appeared linked to parvovirus B19, influenza, CMV and Epstein-Barr virus. Roughly uniform sequencing depth across donors was assumed in presence/absence analyses, although this assumption may not hold. The sequencing pipeline was judged likely to have produced a cluster of highly shared sequence variants as a technical artifact. Compared with equally common non-associated chains, HLA-associated TCR beta chains in a later analysis were more clonally expanded and had lower generation probabilities. Most TCR sequences were seen in very few donors, while some public TCRs were found in many individuals. In both the original and validation cohorts, the classifier was reported to diagnose cytomegalovirus status with high specificity and sensitivity. The authors suggested that the approach could potentially be extended to other disease states and immunological phenotypes. When HLA alleles, especially DR and DQ, strongly co-occurred, TCR associations were difficult to assign to individual alleles. A later analysis found that most CMV-associated TCR beta chains appeared HLA-restricted, with HLA associations seemingly driven largely by CMV exposure. Only TCR beta chains were sequenced in this cohort, and the absence of alpha or paired-chain data limited detectable features. At a false discovery rate of 0.05, a later analysis linked roughly 17,000 TCR beta sequences to specific HLA alleles. Because HLA typing was missing for some donors at each locus, association tests included only the typed subset. A further reported finding was that TCR beta sequences accurately predicted the HLA-A and HLA-B alleles for most subjects in the first cohort.

Library creation used the immunoSEQ multiplex PCR assay. For the multiplex PCR, a mixture combining 60 forward primers for TCR Vbeta segments and 13 reverse primers for TCR Jbeta segments was used. Amplification of the CDR3 region of rearranged TCR beta genes was performed with a multiplex PCR assay on genomic DNA. The amplified TCR beta libraries were sequenced on the Illumina HiSeq System as 87-base-pair reads. Concerning the study's data processing: A later analysis counted about 80 million unique TCR beta chains across the 666 repertoires, and 9.5 million to 11 million of these chains were shared by at least two donors. Raw reads were error-corrected and collapsed into unique sequences by a nearest-neighbor algorithm in which closely related sequences were merged to remove PCR and sequencing errors. To assign V, D and J gene segments, CDR3 sequences were aligned to IMGT reference sequences. For a sequence to be retained, a match of at least six nucleotides was required to both a V gene segment and a J gene segment. A rearrangement was called productive if the CDR3 had no stop codons and remained in frame with V and J, and every other rearrangement was called non-productive. CDR3 was defined by IMGT convention, running from the second conserved V-encoded cysteine to the conserved J-encoded phenylalanine. Sequences without an unambiguous match to a single V gene segment were excluded from the earlier analysis of about 600 of the donors. An earlier analysis of approximately 590 of the donors classified V segments as functional when productive rearrangements were above 56.7% and as segregating when the standard deviation between donors was above 5%. A statistical classification framework was developed to diagnose cytomegalovirus status using the catalog of TCR beta chain sequences. A later analysis assigned V and J genes by comparing TCR nucleotide sequences with IMGT/GENE-DB human TR gene sequences. A later analysis assigned CDR3 sequences and most-parsimonious VDJ recombination scenarios with the TCRdist pipeline. In a later analysis, each TCR beta chain was defined by its CDR3 amino acid sequence together with its V-gene family, and reads without a unique V-gene family were excluded. As a way to deal with suspected cross-contamination and a sequencing artifact, a later analysis dropped 450 to 600 nucleotide sequences that were highly shared and had low generation probability. For each public chain, a later analysis derived a clonal expansion index from normalized ranks of inferred template counts within each repertoire. A later analysis computed generation probabilities with a VDJ recombination model fitted to out-of-frame rearrangements, and checked the results against IGoR. Hypergeometric tests were used in a later analysis to score TCR-TCR, TCR-HLA and TCR-CMV co-occurrence, with a repertoire-size bias correction applied to the TCR pairs. A later analysis estimated false discovery rates by permuting HLA or CMV assignments 20 times. A later analysis grouped co-occurring TCRs with DBSCAN, adding TCRdist sequence similarity when clustering within HLA-allele-positive subsets. For co-occurrence clustering, repertoires with fewer than 30,000 or more than 120,000 public chains were excluded, along with 4 to 6 repertoires with anomalous nucleotide sharing. In its TCRdb copy, this immuneACCESS table keeps in-frame sequences only and misses some clones. Where compared with another copy, unresolved V genes explain less than half of these, and the others have no known cause. V and J calls and clone size are those listed in that table; D and trimming were worked out from the DNA. This sample comprises about 160,000 clones, about 81% of them detected only once. The ten largest clonotypes hold around 1.9% of the sample.

The cohort comprised 710 or so healthy bone marrow donors. At the time of sampling, every cohort member was nominally healthy, though immune exposures that went unrecorded were likely present. The donor tested CMV seronegative and was one of the 352 seronegative cohort members. Every donor gave a peripheral blood sample, and the peripheral blood mononuclear cells from that sample were used for TCR beta sequencing. Genomic DNA was extracted from the blood cell samples with the Qiagen DNeasy Blood Extraction Kit. Sequences were obtained from PBMCs. The TCR was taken from a woman between 18 and 30 years old in good health and CMV-seronegative.

The sequenced DNA is TGCGCCAGCAGCCAAAGTCGGTCCGGAAACACCATATATTTT. This yields the protein CASSQSRSGNTIYF. Recombination joined TRBV4-1 with TRBJ1-3; the D gene cannot be named for sure. CDR1 and CDR2, per the germline V gene, are MGHRA and YSYEKL. The germline ends are 9 bases apart after V is trimmed by 2 bases and J by 4 bases. The CDR3 runs 14 amino acids, cysteine and phenylalanine included. The only DNA kept is the CDR3, 42 bases in frame from the first base.